This T cell receptor beta chain was sequenced for a study of cytomegalovirus exposure and HLA in healthy donors. Both 60 Vbeta primers and 13 Jbeta primers went into the PCR. Sequencing was performed with immunoSEQ multiplex PCR; in TCRdb, only in-frame clones are kept and a portion is missing. The sample contains 100,000 to 150,000 clones, over 75% of which appear only once. After removal of 4 bases from V and 10 bases from J, the junction contained 10 bases not matched to a gene. This CDR3 contains 15 residues. Per the germline V gene, CDR1 is MDHEN and CDR2 is SYDVKM. The TCR sequence derives from a male donor in good health and CMV-seropositive. The rearrangement joins TRBV28 to TRBJ2-1; 10 nucleotides match TRBD2. The sequenced sample was PBMCs. The DNA of the CDR3 is TGTGCCAGCAGTTCGCCGAGCGGGAGGGCCAGGGAGCAGTTCTTC. It codes for CASSSPSGRAREQFF.